This T cell receptor beta chain comes out of a study of brain T cells in children with intractable seizures (TCRdb year 2021). Turning to the overall study: Resected brain tissue from 53 pediatric epilepsy surgery cases was first screened for immune gene transcripts using a NanoString immunology panel. Most of the 12 selected surgery cases also had pre-surgery blood sequenced, which left four cases with brain tissue only. What the work shows at the level of the full study, not this receptor alone: Because sequencing depth differed between pre- and post-surgery blood, the absence of clones from the pre-surgery sample may reflect undersampling. Viral specificity was inferred solely from CDR3 sequence similarity, and the HCMV serostatus of the patients was not known.

A note on this clone: Its antigen remains undetermined. Base-call qualities are not available, and no considerably larger clone is one nucleotide away.

The immunoSEQ assay was applied to genomic DNA to generate the TCR beta chain sequences. The authors' pipeline ran thus. CDR3 sequences not starting with the conserved framework cysteine at position 104 were manually removed. To get clonality, the normalized Shannon's Diversity Index was subtracted from one, giving values from 0 (maximal diversity) to 1 (oligoclonal). To check whether a given CDR3 had different frequencies in two samples, for example brain versus blood, chi-squared comparison-of-proportions tests were used. Public clonotypes were identified through searches of immuneACCESS, and similarity to known antiviral clonotypes was evaluated with the VDJdb browser. TCRdb limited this immuneACCESS table to in-frame rearrangements with V and J called. A share of clones is missing; checked studies link under half to unresolved V genes, and the rest is unexplained. That table furnishes V, J and clone size, whereas the DNA furnished D and trimming. A total of tens of thousands of clones appear in this sample, around 96% of them only once. Jointly, the top ten make up over 0.35% of the sample.

The time point label, as the study defines it: resected brain tissue, or blood drawn just prior to surgery. Surgery cases with the highest brain T cell transcript signatures were selected for TCR beta chain sequencing of brain tissue and, where available, blood. Prior to surgery, the patients had been treated with at least one anti-epileptic drug. The TCR-sequenced patients were children whose drug-resistant epilepsy was caused by tuberous sclerosis complex, focal cortical dysplasia, Rasmussen encephalitis or hemimegalencephaly. Blood samples were drawn just before the epilepsy surgery. Bulk genomic DNA was isolated from unsorted brain tissue and whole blood using the Monarch genomic DNA purification kit. The input for sequencing was peripheral blood, taken at surgery. This clonotype was sampled from a boy less than two years old with focal cortical dysplasia and intractable seizures.

CDR3 protein: CASSFPEVHEQYF. Here is the DNA: TGTGCCAGCAGTTTTCCGGAGGTCCACGAGCAGTACTTC. This chain is built from TRBV28 and TRBJ2-7, and perhaps TRBD2 as D gene, on 5 matching bases. Its CDR3 holds 13 amino acids, cysteine through phenylalanine. The retained sequence is limited to the CDR3, 39 bases, with the frame set at the first base. The germline V gene specifies MDHEN as CDR1 and SYDVKM as CDR2. V is cut by 3 bases and J by 5 bases, and the space between the germline ends is 11 bases.